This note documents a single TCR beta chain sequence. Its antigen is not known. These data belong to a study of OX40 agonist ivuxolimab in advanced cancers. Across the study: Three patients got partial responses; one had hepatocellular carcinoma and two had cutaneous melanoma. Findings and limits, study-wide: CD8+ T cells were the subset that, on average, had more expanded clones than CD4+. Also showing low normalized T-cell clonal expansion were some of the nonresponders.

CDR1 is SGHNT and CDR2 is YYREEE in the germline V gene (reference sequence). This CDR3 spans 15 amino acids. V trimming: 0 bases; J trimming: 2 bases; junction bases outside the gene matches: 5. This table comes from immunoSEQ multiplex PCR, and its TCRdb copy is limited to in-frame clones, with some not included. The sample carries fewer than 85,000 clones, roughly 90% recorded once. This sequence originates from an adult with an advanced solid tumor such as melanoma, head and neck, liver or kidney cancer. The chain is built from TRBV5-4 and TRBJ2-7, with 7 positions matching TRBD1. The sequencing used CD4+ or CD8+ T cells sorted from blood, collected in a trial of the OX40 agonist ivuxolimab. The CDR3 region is CASSLGGQGAYEQYF. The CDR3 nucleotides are TGTGCCAGCAGCTTGGGTGGTCAGGGGGCCTACGAGCAGTACTTC.